Following are 10 T cell receptor beta chains from one sample sequenced in a study of cytomegalovirus exposure and HLA in healthy donors. Both 60 Vbeta primers and 13 Jbeta primers went into the PCR. Generated by immunoSEQ multiplex PCR, the TCRdb table keeps only in-frame clones and is missing some. This table holds over 75,000 clones. Sequencing input: PBMCs. Source of these receptors: a girl between 10 and 17 years old in good health and CMV-seropositive.

The rearrangement uses TRBV4-1 and TRBJ1-2; D might be TRBD1 (6 bases). The V end was cut by 1 base, the J end by 0 bases, with 6 bases between. Per the germline V gene, CDR1 is MGHRA and CDR2 is YSYEKL. CDR3 length: 14 amino acids. The CDR3 loop reads CASSQGTANYGYTF. The CDR3 nucleotides read TGCGCCAGCAGCCAAGGGACAGCTAACTATGGCTACACCTTC.

The genes are TRBV5-1 and TRBJ2-1, with 12 bases matching TRBD1. Germline CDR1 SGHRS, CDR2 YFSETQ. This CDR3 region has 16 residues. V trimming: 0 bases; J trimming: 7 bases; junction bases outside the gene matches: 5. This CDR3 reads CASSLEGTGGRNEQFF. The CDR3, as DNA: TGCGCCAGCAGCTTGGAAGGGACAGGGGGCAGGAATGAGCAGTTCTTC.

The chain has TRBV6-5 and TRBJ2-1, with D possibly TRBD1 on 5 matching bases. Germline assignment: CDR1 MNHEY and CDR2 SVGAGI. V was trimmed by 0 bases and J by 0 bases, leaving 9 bases between them. This CDR3 spans 16 amino acids. The CDR3 region is CASSYSGPVSYNEQFF. The CDR3 DNA sequence: TGTGCCAGCAGTTACTCGGGGCCTGTCTCCTACAATGAGCAGTTCTTC.

CDR3 coding DNA: TGTGCCAGCAGTTTATCCCTGGGAGGGGAGGCCGATACGCAGTATTTT. It is translated as CASSLSLGGEADTQYF. The chain has TRBV27 and TRBJ2-3; 7 positions match TRBD2. Per germline, CDR1 MNHEY and CDR2 SMNVEV (reference sequence). Losses at the gene ends were 0 bases for V and 6 bases for J; bases not matched to a gene: 9. The CDR3 length is 16 residues.

The rearrangement joins TRBV5-6 to TRBJ1-3; the D gene is possibly TRBD1 (6 bases). The V gene's germline CDR1 is SGHDT and CDR2 YYEEEE. CDR3 length equals 15 residues. Trimming pared 0 bases from V and 2 bases from J, leaving 9 bases between. In DNA, the CDR3 is TGTGCCAGCAGCTTGGGGTCAGGGGCTGGAAACACCATATATTTT. This gives the protein CASSLGSGAGNTIYF.

The V call is TRBV7-3, the J call TRBJ2-2; 8 bases are shared with TRBD1. Germline V CDR1 and CDR2: SGHTA, FQGTGA. V was clipped by 1 base and J by 4 bases; unmatched bases: 11. The CDR3 runs to 18 residues. The CDR3 nucleotides read TGTGCCAGCAGCTTAAAACCGGGACAGGTTTTTCGCACCGGGGAGCTGTTTTTT. It yields the protein CASSLKPGQVFRTGELFF.

The rearrangement uses TRBV5-8 and TRBJ2-5; TRBD1 agrees at 8 bases. V dropped 1 base and J dropped 5; count of bases not matched to a gene: 1. Germline V gene lookup returns CDR1 SGHTS and CDR2 YDEGEE. There are 13 residues in the CDR3. The CDR3 loop is CASSLNRGETQYF. The DNA for the CDR3 is TGTGCCAGCAGCTTGAACAGGGGGGAGACCCAGTACTTC.

This chain uses TRBV6-1 with TRBJ1-4; the D is unclear. Germline CDR1 MNHNS, CDR2 SASEGT. This CDR3 is 11 amino acids long. Trimming left V 6 bases short and J 6 bases short, with 5 bases between. The CDR3 is CASSTDEKLFF. The CDR3 coding sequence is TGTGCCAGCAGCACTGATGAAAAACTGTTTTTT.

V gene TRBV6-1 combines with J gene TRBJ1-6; no definite D call. This CDR3 region has 12 residues. Trimming cost V 6 bases and J 9 bases, with 9 bases left between them. Germline values: CDR1 MNHNS, CDR2 SASEGT. Here the CDR3 DNA reads TGTGCCAGCAGCACCGGGAGTTCACCCCTCCACTTT. Encoded protein: CASSTGSSPLHF.

The V and J genes are TRBV29-1 and TRBJ1-1, with 10 bases that match TRBD1. The CDR3 totals 12 residues. Unmatched junction bases numbered 3, after V lost 7 bases and J lost 4 bases. Germline V gene sequence: CDR1 SQVTM, CDR2 ANQGSEA. In DNA, the CDR3 is TGCAGCGGGACAGGGGGAAGCACTGAAGCTTTCTTT. Amino acids: CSGTGGSTEAFF.